These T cell receptor beta chains were read from a single sample in a study of CD8 T cells in ankylosing spondylitis. MiXCR was run by TCRdb on the 5' RACE reads, yielding one entry per CDR3 protein. The sample contains 200,000 to 250,000 distinct CDR3 sequences, approximately 20% of which appear only once. The sample taken for sequencing was blood, either unsorted or a sorted T cell fraction (not recorded which). Receptors originate from a male donor with ankylosing spondylitis. The CDR3 runs from the conserved cysteine through the conserved F or W. The D gene is left open where the match is weak. A clone size is listed for some rows: how often the clone was seen (once, few, many), or a class if it is expanded.

clone size: many
D gene: NA
V gene: TRBV10-3
J gene: TRBJ2-2
CDR3 protein: CAIRPDTGELFF
CDR3 DNA: TGTGCCATCAGACCAGACACCGGGGAGCTGTTTTTT

clone size: few
D gene: TRBD1
V gene: TRBV29-1
J gene: TRBJ2-1
CDR3 protein: CSVRKGAELYNEQFF
CDR3 DNA: TGCAGCGTTCGGAAGGGGGCGGAGCTGTACAATGAGCAGTTCTTC

clone size: NA
D gene: TRBD2
V gene: TRBV20-1
J gene: TRBJ2-7
CDR3 protein: CSARGRLAGGLVVEQYF
CDR3 DNA: TGCAGTGCTAGAGGTCGACTAGCGGGGGGGCTGGTCGTCGAGCAGTACTTC

clone size: few
D gene: NA
V gene: TRBV7-9
J gene: TRBJ1-2
CDR3 protein: CASSLGRTNYGYTF
CDR3 DNA: TGTGCCAGCAGCTTGGGGCGGACTAACTATGGCTACACCTTC

clone size: NA
D gene: NA
V gene: TRBV6-5
J gene: TRBJ2-2
CDR3 protein: CASSYSMGRSTGELFF
CDR3 DNA: TGTGCCAGCAGTTACTCGATGGGCAGGAGCACCGGGGAGCTGTTTTTT

clone size: NA
D gene: NA
V gene: TRBV5-5
J gene: TRBJ1-2
CDR3 protein: CASTGTPNYGYTF
CDR3 DNA: TGTGCCAGCACCGGGACACCCAACTATGGCTACACCTTC

clone size: NA
D gene: NA
V gene: TRBV29-1
J gene: TRBJ2-5
CDR3 protein: CSVPGVYQETQYF
CDR3 DNA: TGCAGCGTTCCCGGGGTGTACCAAGAGACCCAGTACTTC

clone size: few
D gene: NA
V gene: TRBV4-2
J gene: TRBJ2-7
CDR3 protein: CASSQVPSYEQYF
CDR3 DNA: TGTGCCAGCAGCCAAGTTCCCAGCTACGAGCAGTACTTC

clone size: NA
D gene: NA
V gene: TRBV2
J gene: TRBJ1-2
CDR3 protein: CASSQGRASDGYTF
CDR3 DNA: TGTGCCAGCAGTCAAGGCCGGGCCTCCGATGGCTACACCTTC

clone size: few
D gene: NA
V gene: TRBV10-3
J gene: TRBJ1-3
CDR3 protein: CAISELGLSGNTIYF
CDR3 DNA: TGTGCCATCAGTGAGTTGGGGCTATCTGGAAACACCATATATTTT

clone size: NA
D gene: NA
V gene: TRBV7-2
J gene: TRBJ1-2
CDR3 protein: CASSLDGTPYGYTF
CDR3 DNA: TGTGCCAGCAGCTTAGATGGGACACCTTATGGCTACACCTTC

clone size: NA
D gene: NA
V gene: TRBV12-5
J gene: TRBJ2-5
CDR3 protein: CASGFSSETQYF
CDR3 DNA: TGTGCTAGTGGTTTTTCTTCCGAGACCCAGTACTTC

clone size: few
D gene: NA
V gene: TRBV6-1
J gene: TRBJ1-5
CDR3 protein: CASSESKYNQPQHF
CDR3 DNA: TGTGCCAGCAGTGAGTCAAAATACAATCAGCCCCAGCATTTT

clone size: few
D gene: NA
V gene: TRBV28
J gene: TRBJ2-7
CDR3 protein: CASSLYGGLPNYEQYF
CDR3 DNA: TGTGCCAGCAGTTTATACGGGGGGCTACCTAACTACGAGCAGTACTTC

clone size: many
D gene: NA
V gene: TRBV5-5
J gene: TRBJ2-7
CDR3 protein: CASSLPSYEQYF
CDR3 DNA: TGTGCCAGCAGCTTGCCCTCCTACGAGCAGTACTTC

clone size: NA
D gene: NA
V gene: TRBV11-3
J gene: TRBJ1-6
CDR3 protein: CASSLGSGNNSPLHF
CDR3 DNA: TGTGCCAGCAGCTTAGGGTCAGGGAACAATTCACCCCTCCACTTT

clone size: few
D gene: NA
V gene: TRBV28
J gene: TRBJ2-7
CDR3 protein: CASSPHRVSSGEQYF
CDR3 DNA: TGTGCCAGCAGTCCCCACAGGGTATCAAGTGGCGAGCAGTACTTC

clone size: few
D gene: NA
V gene: TRBV7-9
J gene: TRBJ2-1
CDR3 protein: CASSLAGKDEQFF
CDR3 DNA: TGTGCCAGCAGCTTAGCTGGGAAGGATGAGCAGTTCTTC

clone size: NA
D gene: NA
V gene: TRBV20-1
J gene: TRBJ2-7
CDR3 protein: CSASGISYEQYF
CDR3 DNA: TGCAGTGCTAGTGGCATCTCCTACGAGCAGTACTTC

clone size: many
D gene: NA
V gene: TRBV14
J gene: TRBJ2-7
CDR3 protein: CASSQGVLLKGPYEQYF
CDR3 DNA: TGTGCCAGCAGCCAAGGCGTTCTACTAAAAGGGCCCTACGAGCAGTACTTC

clone size: few
D gene: NA
V gene: TRBV27
J gene: TRBJ1-2
CDR3 protein: CASSYNLASGYTF
CDR3 DNA: TGTGCCAGCAGTTACAACCTGGCCTCAGGCTACACCTTC

clone size: few
D gene: NA
V gene: TRBV12-3/TRBV12-4
J gene: TRBJ2-1
CDR3 protein: CAAGSGHEQFF
CDR3 DNA: TGTGCTGCAGGGAGTGGACATGAGCAGTTCTTC

clone size: NA
D gene: NA
V gene: TRBV6-5
J gene: TRBJ1-2
CDR3 protein: CASSYSSGNLNGYTF
CDR3 DNA: TGTGCCAGCAGTTACTCGAGCGGCAATCTAAATGGCTACACCTTC

clone size: few
D gene: NA
V gene: TRBV12-3/TRBV12-4
J gene: TRBJ2-3
CDR3 protein: CASSTDRYTDTQYF
CDR3 DNA: TGTGCCAGCAGTACCGACAGGTACACAGATACGCAGTATTTT

clone size: many
D gene: NA
V gene: TRBV12-3/TRBV12-4
J gene: TRBJ1-1
CDR3 protein: CASSLTGSDTEAFF
CDR3 DNA: TGTGCCAGCAGTTTAACGGGTTCCGACACTGAAGCTTTCTTT

clone size: few
D gene: TRBD1
V gene: TRBV6-5
J gene: TRBJ1-1
CDR3 protein: CASSLTGGQNTEAFF
CDR3 DNA: TGTGCCAGCAGTTTAACAGGGGGCCAGAACACTGAAGCTTTCTTT

clone size: NA
D gene: TRBD1
V gene: TRBV11-2
J gene: TRBJ2-7
CDR3 protein: CASSWDRTYEQYF
CDR3 DNA: TGTGCCAGCAGTTGGGACAGAACCTACGAGCAGTACTTC

clone size: few
D gene: TRBD1
V gene: TRBV12-3/TRBV12-4
J gene: TRBJ2-5
CDR3 protein: CASSSGTVQETQYF
CDR3 DNA: TGTGCCAGCAGTTCGGGGACAGTACAAGAGACCCAGTACTTC

clone size: NA
D gene: NA
V gene: TRBV2
J gene: TRBJ1-5
CDR3 protein: CASSEGFQPQHF
CDR3 DNA: TGTGCCAGCAGTGAGGGGTTTCAGCCCCAGCATTTT

clone size: NA
D gene: NA
V gene: TRBV19
J gene: TRBJ1-5
CDR3 protein: CASSYLPKGNQPQHF
CDR3 DNA: TGTGCCAGTAGTTATCTACCCAAGGGAAATCAGCCCCAGCATTTT

clone size: few
D gene: NA
V gene: TRBV5-1
J gene: TRBJ2-7
CDR3 protein: CASSLAGQPSEQYF
CDR3 DNA: TGCGCCAGCAGCTTGGCCGGGCAGCCGTCCGAGCAGTACTTC

clone size: few
D gene: TRBD2
V gene: TRBV4-2
J gene: TRBJ2-7
CDR3 protein: CASSPLAVSSYEQYF
CDR3 DNA: TGTGCCAGCAGCCCACTAGCGGTGAGCTCCTACGAGCAGTACTTC

clone size: few
D gene: NA
V gene: TRBV12-3/TRBV12-4
J gene: TRBJ2-7
CDR3 protein: CASRGILAYEQYF
CDR3 DNA: TGTGCCAGCAGGGGGATTCTAGCGTACGAGCAGTACTTC

clone size: few
D gene: NA
V gene: TRBV24-1
J gene: TRBJ2-7
CDR3 protein: CATSDFPGSEQYF
CDR3 DNA: TGTGCCACCAGTGATTTCCCAGGTTCCGAGCAGTACTTC

clone size: NA
D gene: NA
V gene: TRBV6-2/TRBV6-3
J gene: TRBJ2-7
CDR3 protein: CASSYLGHYEQYF
CDR3 DNA: TGTGCCAGCAGCTACCTTGGCCACTACGAGCAGTACTTC

clone size: NA
D gene: NA
V gene: TRBV20-1
J gene: TRBJ2-1
CDR3 protein: CSARGWDNEQFF
CDR3 DNA: TGCAGTGCTCGTGGTTGGGACAATGAGCAGTTCTTC

clone size: NA
D gene: NA
V gene: TRBV12-3/TRBV12-4
J gene: TRBJ2-3
CDR3 protein: CASSRPSGAEGDTQYF
CDR3 DNA: TGTGCCAGCAGTCGTCCCTCGGGCGCGGAGGGAGATACGCAGTATTTT

clone size: few
D gene: NA
V gene: TRBV6-5
J gene: TRBJ1-6
CDR3 protein: CASSYAGGTLHF
CDR3 DNA: TGTGCCAGCAGTTACGCCGGGGGTACCCTCCACTTT

clone size: NA
D gene: TRBD2
V gene: TRBV29-1
J gene: TRBJ2-3
CDR3 protein: CSVVLAGEADTQYF
CDR3 DNA: TGCAGCGTTGTGCTAGCGGGAGAGGCAGATACGCAGTATTTT

clone size: many
D gene: NA
V gene: TRBV4-2
J gene: TRBJ2-1
CDR3 protein: CASSQDLGGYEQFF
CDR3 DNA: TGTGCCAGCAGCCAAGATCTAGGGGGGTATGAGCAGTTCTTC

clone size: few
D gene: NA
V gene: TRBV20-1
J gene: TRBJ1-2
CDR3 protein: CSAPGGFSLYYGYTF
CDR3 DNA: TGCAGTGCCCCGGGGGGTTTCAGTCTATACTATGGCTACACCTTC

clone size: NA
D gene: NA
V gene: TRBV9
J gene: TRBJ2-7
CDR3 protein: CASSVALAGTNYEQYF
CDR3 DNA: TGTGCCAGCAGCGTAGCTCTCGCGGGGACCAACTACGAGCAGTACTTC

clone size: few
D gene: NA
V gene: TRBV2
J gene: TRBJ2-1
CDR3 protein: CASVMRGNEQFF
CDR3 DNA: TGTGCCAGCGTCATGAGGGGCAATGAGCAGTTCTTC

clone size: many
D gene: NA
V gene: TRBV12-3/TRBV12-4
J gene: TRBJ2-5
CDR3 protein: CASSLGGLETQYF
CDR3 DNA: TGTGCCAGCAGTTTGGGGGGATTGGAGACCCAGTACTTC

clone size: few
D gene: NA
V gene: TRBV2
J gene: TRBJ2-2
CDR3 protein: CASNWGAGTGELFF
CDR3 DNA: TGTGCCAGCAATTGGGGTGCGGGCACCGGGGAGCTGTTTTTT

clone size: few
D gene: NA
V gene: TRBV13
J gene: TRBJ2-3
CDR3 protein: CASSFDNRVYTQYF
CDR3 DNA: TGTGCCAGCAGCTTCGATAACAGGGTGTATACGCAGTATTTT

clone size: NA
D gene: NA
V gene: TRBV7-9
J gene: TRBJ2-5
CDR3 protein: CASSPRSAGQETQYF
CDR3 DNA: TGTGCCAGCAGCCCAAGATCGGCAGGGCAAGAGACCCAGTACTTC

clone size: NA
D gene: NA
V gene: TRBV13
J gene: TRBJ2-2
CDR3 protein: CASSLAPDRELFF
CDR3 DNA: TGTGCCAGCAGCTTAGCGCCGGACCGGGAGCTGTTTTTT

clone size: few
D gene: NA
V gene: TRBV11-3
J gene: TRBJ1-1
CDR3 protein: CASSYPGVVNTEAFF
CDR3 DNA: TGTGCCAGCAGCTACCCAGGGGTAGTGAACACTGAAGCTTTCTTT

clone size: few
D gene: NA
V gene: TRBV25-1
J gene: TRBJ2-7
CDR3 protein: CASSVTSAGEQYF
CDR3 DNA: TGTGCCAGCAGTGTCACTAGTGCGGGGGAGCAGTACTTC

clone size: few
D gene: TRBD2
V gene: TRBV27
J gene: TRBJ2-7
CDR3 protein: CASSFGAGVYEQYF
CDR3 DNA: TGTGCCAGCAGTTTTGGAGCGGGAGTATACGAGCAGTACTTC

clone size: many
D gene: TRBD2
V gene: TRBV10-3
J gene: TRBJ2-3
CDR3 protein: CAISVGTSGTDTQYF
CDR3 DNA: TGTGCCATCAGTGTCGGGACTAGCGGGACAGATACGCAGTATTTT

clone size: NA
D gene: NA
V gene: TRBV6-1
J gene: TRBJ2-2
CDR3 protein: CASSEFKGGTGELFF
CDR3 DNA: TGTGCCAGCAGTGAATTTAAGGGCGGGACCGGGGAGCTGTTTTTT

clone size: few
D gene: NA
V gene: TRBV28
J gene: TRBJ2-6
CDR3 protein: CASSPRISGANVLTF
CDR3 DNA: TGTGCCAGCTCACCGCGGATCTCCGGGGCCAACGTCCTGACTTTC